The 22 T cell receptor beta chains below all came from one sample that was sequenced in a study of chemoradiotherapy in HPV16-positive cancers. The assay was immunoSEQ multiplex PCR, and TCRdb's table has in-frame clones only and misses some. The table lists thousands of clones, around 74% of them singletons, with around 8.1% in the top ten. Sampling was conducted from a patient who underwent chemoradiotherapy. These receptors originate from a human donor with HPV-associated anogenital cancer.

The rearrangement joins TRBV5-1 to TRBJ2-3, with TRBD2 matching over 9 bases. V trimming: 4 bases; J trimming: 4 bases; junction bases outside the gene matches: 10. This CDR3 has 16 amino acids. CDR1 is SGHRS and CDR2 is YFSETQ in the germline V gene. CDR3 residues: CASSPQTSGGPDTQYF. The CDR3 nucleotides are TGCGCCAGCAGCCCGCAGACTAGCGGAGGTCCAGATACGCAGTATTTT.

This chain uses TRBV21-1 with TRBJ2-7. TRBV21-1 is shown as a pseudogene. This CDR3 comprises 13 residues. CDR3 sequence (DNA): TGTGCCAGCAGCAAAAGTCTAAGGTACGAGCAGTACTTC. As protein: CASSKSLRYEQYF.

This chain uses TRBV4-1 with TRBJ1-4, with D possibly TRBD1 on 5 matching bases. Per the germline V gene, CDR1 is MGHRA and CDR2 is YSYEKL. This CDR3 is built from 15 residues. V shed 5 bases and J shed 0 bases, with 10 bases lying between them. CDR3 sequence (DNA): TGCGCCAGCAGCGTCCGACAGACAACTAATGAAAAACTGTTTTTT. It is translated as CASSVRQTTNEKLFF.

DNA for the CDR3: TGCGCCAGCAGCTTGGAGGGGGGTGGTGGCTACACCTTC. Its translation: CASSLEGGGGYTF. The rearrangement links TRBV5-1 to TRBJ1-2, with a weak D call TRBD1 (6 bases). V was shortened by 0 bases and J by 7 bases, with 10 bases between the two germline ends. CDR3 length: 13 amino acids. CDR1 and CDR2 (germline): SGHRS, YFSETQ.

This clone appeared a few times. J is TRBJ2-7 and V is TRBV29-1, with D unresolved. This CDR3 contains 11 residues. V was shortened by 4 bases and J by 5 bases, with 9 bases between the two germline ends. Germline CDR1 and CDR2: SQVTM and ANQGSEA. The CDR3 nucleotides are TGCAGCGTTGCTCAGTCTAACGAGCAGTACTTC. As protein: CSVAQSNEQYF.

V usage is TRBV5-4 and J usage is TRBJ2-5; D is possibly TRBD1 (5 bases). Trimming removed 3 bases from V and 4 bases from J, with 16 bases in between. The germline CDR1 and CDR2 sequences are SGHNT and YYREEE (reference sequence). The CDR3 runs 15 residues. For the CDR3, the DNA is TGTGCCAGCAGCTCAGCCAGGGTTTCGGGAGAGACCCAGTACTTC. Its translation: CASSSARVSGETQYF.

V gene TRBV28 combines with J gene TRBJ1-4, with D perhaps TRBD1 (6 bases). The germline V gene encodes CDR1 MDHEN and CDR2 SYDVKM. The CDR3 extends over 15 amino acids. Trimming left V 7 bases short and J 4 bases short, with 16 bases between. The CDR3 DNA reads TGTGCCAGCATCGATACGACAGGAGTTAATGAAAAACTGTTTTTT. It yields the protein CASIDTTGVNEKLFF.

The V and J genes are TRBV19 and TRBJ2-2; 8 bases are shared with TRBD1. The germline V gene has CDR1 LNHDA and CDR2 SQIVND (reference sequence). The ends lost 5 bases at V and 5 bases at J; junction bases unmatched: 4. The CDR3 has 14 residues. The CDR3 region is CASSLTGGTGELFF. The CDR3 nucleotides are TGTGCCAGTAGTTTAACAGGGGGTACCGGGGAGCTGTTTTTT.

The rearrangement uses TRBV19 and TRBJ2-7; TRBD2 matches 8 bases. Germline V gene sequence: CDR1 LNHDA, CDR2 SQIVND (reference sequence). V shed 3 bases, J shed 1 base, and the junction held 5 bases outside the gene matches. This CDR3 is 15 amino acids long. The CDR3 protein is CASSIYPGGSYEQYF. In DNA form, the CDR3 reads TGTGCCAGTAGTATTTACCCGGGAGGGTCCTACGAGCAGTACTTC.

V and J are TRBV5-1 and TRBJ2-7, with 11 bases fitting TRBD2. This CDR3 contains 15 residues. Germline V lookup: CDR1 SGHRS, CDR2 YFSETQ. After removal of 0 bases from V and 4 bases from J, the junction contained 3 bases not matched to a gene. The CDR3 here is CASSLGLAGQYEQYF. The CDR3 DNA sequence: TGCGCCAGCAGCTTGGGACTAGCGGGACAATACGAGCAGTACTTC.

CDR3 sequence reads: CASSLGFLYSSSYNEQFF. For the CDR3, the DNA is TGTGCCAGCAGCTTGGGGTTTTTGTACAGCAGCTCCTACAATGAGCAGTTCTTC. This chain joins TRBV5-4 and TRBJ2-1; D ambiguous. Germline values: CDR1 SGHNT, CDR2 YYREEE (reference sequence). V was shortened by 0 bases and J by 0 bases, with 16 bases between the two germline ends. This CDR3 spans 18 amino acids.

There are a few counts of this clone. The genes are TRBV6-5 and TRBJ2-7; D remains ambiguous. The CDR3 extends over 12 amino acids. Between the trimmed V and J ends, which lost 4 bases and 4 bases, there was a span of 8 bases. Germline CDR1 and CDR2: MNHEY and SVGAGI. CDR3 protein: CASSSTRYEQYF. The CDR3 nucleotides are TGTGCCAGCAGTTCCACCCGGTACGAGCAGTACTTC.

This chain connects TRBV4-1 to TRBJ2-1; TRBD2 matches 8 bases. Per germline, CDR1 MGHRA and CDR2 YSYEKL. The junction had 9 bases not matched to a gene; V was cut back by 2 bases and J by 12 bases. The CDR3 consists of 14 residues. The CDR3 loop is CASSQQKDREGQFF. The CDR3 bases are TGCGCCAGCAGCCAACAAAAGGACCGGGAGGGGCAGTTCTTC.

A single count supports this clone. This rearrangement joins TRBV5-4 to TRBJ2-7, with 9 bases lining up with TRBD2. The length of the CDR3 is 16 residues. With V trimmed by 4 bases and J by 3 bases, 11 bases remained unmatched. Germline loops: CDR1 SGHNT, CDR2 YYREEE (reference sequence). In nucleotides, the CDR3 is TGTGCCAGCAGCGACACGGAAGCGGGGGGCTTCTACGAGCAGTACTTC. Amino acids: CASSDTEAGGFYEQYF.

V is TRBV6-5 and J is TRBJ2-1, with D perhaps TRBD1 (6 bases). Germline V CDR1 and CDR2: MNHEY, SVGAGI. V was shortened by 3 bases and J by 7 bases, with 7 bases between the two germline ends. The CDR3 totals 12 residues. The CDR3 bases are TGTGCCAGCAGTTATAGGGGGAATGAGCAGTTCTTC. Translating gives CASSYRGNEQFF.

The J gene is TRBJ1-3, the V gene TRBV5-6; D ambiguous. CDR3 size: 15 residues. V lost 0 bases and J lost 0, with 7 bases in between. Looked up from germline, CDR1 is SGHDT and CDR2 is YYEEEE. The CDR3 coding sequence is TGTGCCAGCAGCTTGGGTTTACTCTCTGGAAACACCATATATTTT. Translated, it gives CASSLGLLSGNTIYF.

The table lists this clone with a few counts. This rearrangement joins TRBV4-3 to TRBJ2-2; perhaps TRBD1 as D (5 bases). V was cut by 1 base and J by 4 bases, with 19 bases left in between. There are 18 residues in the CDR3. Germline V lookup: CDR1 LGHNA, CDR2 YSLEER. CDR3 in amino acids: CASSQATTGGKVTGELFF. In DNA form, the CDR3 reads TGCGCCAGCAGCCAAGCGACAACAGGTGGCAAGGTCACCGGGGAGCTGTTTTTT.

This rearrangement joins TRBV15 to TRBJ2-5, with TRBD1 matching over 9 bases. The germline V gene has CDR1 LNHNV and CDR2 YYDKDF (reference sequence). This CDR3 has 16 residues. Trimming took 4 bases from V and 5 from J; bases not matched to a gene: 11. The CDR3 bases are TGTGCCACCAGCAATACGCCCGGGACAGGGTCGGAGACCCAGTACTTC. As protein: CATSNTPGTGSETQYF. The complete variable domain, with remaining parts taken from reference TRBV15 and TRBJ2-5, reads DAMVIQNPRYQVTQFGKPVTLSCSQTLNHNVMYWYQQKSSQAPKLLFHYYDKDFNNEADTPDNFQSRRPNTSFCFLDIRSPGLGDTAMYLCATSNTPGTGSETQYFGPGTRLLVL.

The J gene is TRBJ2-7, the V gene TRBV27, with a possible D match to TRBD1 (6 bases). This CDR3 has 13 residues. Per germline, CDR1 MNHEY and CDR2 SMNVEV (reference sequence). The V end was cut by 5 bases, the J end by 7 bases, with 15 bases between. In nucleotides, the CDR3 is TGTGCCAGCAGTCTGACAGGCTGGGGGGAGCAGTACTTC. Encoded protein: CASSLTGWGEQYF.

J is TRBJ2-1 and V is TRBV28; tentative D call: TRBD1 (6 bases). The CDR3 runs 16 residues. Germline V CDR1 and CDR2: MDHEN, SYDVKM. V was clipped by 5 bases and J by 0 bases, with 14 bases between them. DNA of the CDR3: TGTGCCAGCAGTAGACATCAGGGGCCCTCCTACAATGAGCAGTTCTTC. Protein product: CASSRHQGPSYNEQFF.

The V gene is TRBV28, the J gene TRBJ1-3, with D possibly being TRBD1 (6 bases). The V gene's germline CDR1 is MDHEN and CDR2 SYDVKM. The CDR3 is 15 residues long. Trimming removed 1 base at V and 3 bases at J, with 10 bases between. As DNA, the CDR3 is TGTGCCAGCAGTTTATCAGGGGCGCTTGGAAACACCATATATTTT. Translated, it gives CASSLSGALGNTIYF.

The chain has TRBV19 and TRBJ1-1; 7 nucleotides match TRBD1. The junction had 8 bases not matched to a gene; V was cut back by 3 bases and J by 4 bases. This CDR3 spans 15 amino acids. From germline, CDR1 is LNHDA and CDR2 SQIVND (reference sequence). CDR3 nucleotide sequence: TGTGCCAGTAGTATCTCCTGGCAGGGGGGCACTGAAGCTTTCTTT. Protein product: CASSISWQGGTEAFF.